This T cell receptor beta chain was identified during a study of OX40 agonist ivuxolimab in advanced cancers. Overall study: Each patient was given ivuxolimab into a vein every 2 weeks, at 0.01 to 10 mg/kg. Prior anti-PD-1, anti-PD-L1 or anti-CTLA-4 therapy was allowed; 30% to 40% had some.

The table came from immunoSEQ multiplex PCR; TCRdb's copy has only in-frame clones and leaves some out. Of about 76,000 clones listed, more than 85% were seen once; the top ten hold around 2.5%. This clone has just one count. The CDR3 loop spans 14 amino acids. V was shortened by 2 bases and J by 5 bases, with 12 bases between the two germline ends. Germline V lookup: CDR1 SGHAT, CDR2 FQNNGV. Systemic immunosuppression or a history of autoimmune disease excluded patients. Sequencing used CD4+ or CD8+ T cells sorted from blood, obtained in a trial of the OX40 agonist ivuxolimab. The chain combines TRBV11-2 with TRBJ1-2; D is possibly TRBD1 (5 bases). The sequence was collected from an adult with an advanced solid tumor such as melanoma, head and neck, liver or kidney cancer. The CDR3 here is CASSLLGGTYGYTF. For the CDR3, the DNA is TGTGCCAGCAGCTTATTGGGGGGAACTTATGGCTACACCTTC.